Listed here are 21 T cell receptor beta chains from one sample, sequenced in a study of vaccination and CD4 T cells after COVID-19. Sequencing of cultured CD4+ T cell DNA used the Oncomine TCR Beta short-read assay. TCRdb analysed the PCR reads with MiXCR anew, one entry per CDR3 protein. Of 5,500 to 8,000 distinct CDR3 sequences in the sample, 45% to 65% were seen once. Indicated treatment: roughly nine-day PBMC culture with coronavirus spike peptide pools or control peptides (ViraFEST assay). The unexposed donor provided CD4+ T cells, which were taken before the COVID-19 pandemic (2011-2018). The antigens these receptors bind are not known. The specimen sequenced was CD4+ T cells from blood, cultured in vitro. These receptor sequences come from a human donor in good health.

This clonotype has a single count. The CDR3 region has the DNA TGTGCCAGCAGCCCGGAACTTTTAATGAACACTGAAGCTTTCTTT. Protein sequence: CASSPELLMNTEAFF. The chain has TRBV7-8 and TRBJ1-1; the D is unclear. CDR3 length equals 15 residues. CDR1 and CDR2 (germline): SGHVS, FQNEAQ. The V end lost 5 bases, the J end lost 0 bases, and 13 bases lay between the germline ends.

The V gene is TRBV28, the J gene TRBJ1-5, with D possibly matching TRBD1 (5 bases). Germline V CDR1 and CDR2: MDHEN, SYDVKM. V lost 2 bases and J 2 bases, leaving 13 bases between the germline ends. This CDR3 comprises 16 residues. Here the CDR3 reads CASSLIPGSGNQPQHF. CDR3 sequence (DNA): TGTGCCAGCAGTTTAATCCCAGGGTCGGGCAATCAGCCCCAGCATTTT.

This clonotype was seen more than once but under ten times. The chain carries TRBV12-3 or TRBV12-4 and TRBJ2-7; possible D gene TRBD1, 5 bases. This CDR3 contains 13 residues. V lost 7 bases to trimming and J lost 2 bases, with 12 bases between them. DNA of the CDR3: TGTGCCAGCAAGACAGCGTCTACCTACGAGCAGTACTTC. This codes for CASKTASTYEQYF.

The chain links TRBV12-3 or TRBV12-4 to TRBJ1-1; no clear D. This CDR3 contains 14 residues. Trimming cost V 2 bases and J 9 bases, with 16 bases left between them. The CDR3 DNA is TGTGCCAGCAGTTTAATCGGTGGACGGGATAAAGCTTTCTTT. It yields the protein CASSLIGGRDKAFF.

The V call is TRBV30, the J call TRBJ1-2; D uncertain. The V end lost 0 bases, the J end lost 8 bases, and 13 bases lay between the germline ends. The CDR3 runs 13 residues. CDR1 GTSNPN and CDR2 SVGIG come from the germline V gene (reference sequence). The CDR3 loop is CAWSVVSDAGYTF. The CDR3 region has the DNA TGTGCCTGGAGTGTAGTGAGTGATGCAGGCTACACCTTC.

There are a few counts of this clonotype. The CDR3 loop reads CASTAVGVPSYEQYF. The CDR3 bases are TGTGCCAGCACCGCCGTGGGGGTCCCTTCCTACGAGCAGTACTTC. The chain recombines TRBV6-2 or TRBV6-3 with TRBJ2-7; D possibly uses TRBD1 or TRBD2 (5 bases each). This CDR3 is built from 15 residues. Trimming took off 7 bases at V and 1 base at J, with 17 bases between the two ends. Germline V CDR1 and CDR2: MNHEY, SVGEGT.

This clonotype was detected once. This chain links TRBV7-9 with TRBJ1-4; D unclear. V shed 4 bases and J shed 5 bases, with 14 bases lying between them. The CDR3 spans 15 residues. Germline V CDR1 and CDR2: SEHNR, FQNEAQ (reference sequence). The CDR3 sequence: CASSSRDVKNEKLFF. The CDR3 nucleotides are TGTGCCAGCAGCTCAAGAGACGTAAAAAATGAAAAACTGTTTTTT.

The chain recombines TRBV19 with TRBJ2-6; D ambiguous. CDR1 is LNHDA and CDR2 is SQIVND in the germline V gene (reference sequence). This CDR3 contains 15 residues. V lost 2 bases, J lost 1 base, and 6 bases lay in between. The DNA for the CDR3 is TGTGCCAGTAGTATAACCAGTTCTGGGGCCAACGTCCTGACTTTC. Translating it yields CASSITSSGANVLTF.

The chain has TRBV6-1 and TRBJ1-5; D possibly corresponds to TRBD1 (5 bases). Germline CDR1 MNHNS, CDR2 SASEGT. The CDR3 sequence is 19 residues long. The V gene lost 6 bases and the J gene lost 4 bases, with 28 bases spanning the gap. The CDR3 protein is CASSPRKGTRGVGNQPQHF. DNA of the CDR3: TGTGCCAGCAGCCCCAGAAAAGGGACCCGGGGAGTAGGAAATCAGCCCCAGCATTTT.

The chain employs TRBV2 and TRBJ1-2, with TRBD1 as a possible D gene (5 bases). V lost 7 bases and J 3 bases, leaving 12 bases between the germline ends. Germline-derived CDR1 and CDR2 are SNHLY and FYNNEI. There are 13 residues in the CDR3. Here the CDR3 DNA reads TGTGCCAGCACCCCCCAGGGTTACTATGGCTACACCTTC. Translation gives CASTPQGYYGYTF.

This clonotype appeared a single time. V usage is TRBV6-2 or TRBV6-3 and J usage is TRBJ2-1; the match to TRBD2 covers 12 bases. After removal of 0 bases from V and 4 bases from J, the junction contained 13 bases not matched to a gene. This CDR3 is 20 amino acids long. The germline V gene has CDR1 MNHEY and CDR2 SVGEGT. The CDR3 loop reads CASSYSRLAGGPAKYNEQFF. The CDR3 nucleotides read TGTGCCAGCAGTTACTCCAGGCTAGCGGGGGGGCCTGCGAAATACAATGAGCAGTTCTTC.

This chain uses TRBV4-1 with TRBJ2-5, with 9 bases matching TRBD1. CDR1 MGHRA and CDR2 YSYEKL come from the germline V gene. The CDR3 runs 17 residues. The ends lost 2 bases at V and 5 bases at J; junction bases unmatched: 12. DNA for the CDR3: TGCGCCAGCAGCCAAAAGCCGGGACAGGGATTTTCTGAGACCCAGTACTTC. Its translation is CASSQKPGQGFSETQYF.

Here the CDR3 reads CSAPDVSNQPQHF. The CDR3 DNA reads TGCAGTGCCCCGGATGTCAGCAATCAGCCCCAGCATTTT. The chain is built from TRBV20-1 and TRBJ1-5; D gene ambiguous. The germline V gene has CDR1 DFQATT and CDR2 SNEGSKA (reference sequence). Trimming left V 6 bases short and J 1 base short, with 10 bases between. The CDR3 has 13 residues.

This clonotype was seen only a few times. The chain uses TRBV6-1 and TRBJ2-3; the match to TRBD2 covers 7 bases. CDR3 length equals 15 residues. Looked up from germline, CDR1 is MNHNS and CDR2 is SASEGT. V lost 6 bases, J lost 2 bases, and 8 bases stayed unmatched. The CDR3, as DNA: TGTGCCAGCAGCTCCGGGGGGACTAACACAGATACGCAGTATTTT. Protein: CASSSGGTNTDTQYF.

The chain combines TRBV7-2 with TRBJ2-5; either TRBD1 or TRBD2 may supply D (5 bases each). V shed 5 bases and J shed 5 bases, with 15 bases lying between them. The CDR3 length is 14 residues. Germline CDR1 SGHTA, CDR2 FQGNSA. In nucleotides, the CDR3 is TGTGCCAGCAGCCGTTATGGGGGTGGGGAGACCCAGTACTTC. This codes for CASSRYGGGETQYF.

The chain carries TRBV7-2 and TRBJ2-5, with D perhaps TRBD1 (5 bases). CDR3 length equals 12 residues. V shed 6 bases and J shed 5 bases, with 10 bases lying between them. CDR1 and CDR2 (germline): SGHTA, FQGNSA. The CDR3 DNA reads as TGTGCCAGCAGTCAGGGTGTCGAGACCCAGTACTTC. It yields the protein CASSQGVETQYF.

This chain links TRBV30 with TRBJ1-2, with 7 bases that match TRBD1. The trim removed 1 base at V and 5 bases at J, leaving 4 bases unmatched. Germline lookup yields CDR1 GTSNPN and CDR2 SVGIG (reference sequence). CDR3 length: 13 amino acids. The DNA for the CDR3 is TGTGCCTGGAGTGGCCAGGGGGGATATGGCTACACCTTC. Translating gives CAWSGQGGYGYTF.

The V and J genes are TRBV20-1 and TRBJ1-2; D perhaps matches TRBD1 (5 bases). V lost 3 bases to trimming and J lost 3 bases, with 11 bases between them. CDR3 length equals 13 residues. CDR1 is DFQATT, CDR2 SNEGSKA, per germline (reference sequence). The DNA of the CDR3 is TGCAGTGCTAGGCCGGGGCTTGACTATGGCTACACCTTC. This encodes CSARPGLDYGYTF.

CDR3 protein: CASSRQGHNSPLHF. The CDR3 coding sequence is TGTGCCAGCAGCCGACAGGGCCACAATTCACCCCTCCACTTT. This rearrangement joins TRBV6-1 to TRBJ1-6; TRBD1 matches at 7 bases. After removal of 6 bases from V and 7 bases from J, the junction contained 6 bases not matched to a gene. The CDR3 has 14 amino acids. Per the germline V gene, CDR1 is MNHNS and CDR2 is SASEGT.

The chain couples TRBV20-1 to TRBJ2-3; 8 nucleotides match TRBD2. This CDR3 is built from 14 residues. Per germline, CDR1 DFQATT and CDR2 SNEGSKA (reference sequence). V dropped 3 bases and J dropped 5; count of bases not matched to a gene: 7. The CDR3 reads CSASVGRAGDTQYF. The CDR3 nucleotides read TGCAGTGCTAGCGTCGGGAGGGCCGGAGATACGCAGTATTTT.

This clonotype was detected only a few times. V gene TRBV2 combines with J gene TRBJ2-5, with 7 nucleotides matching TRBD2. CDR3 length equals 16 residues. The ends lost 6 bases at V and 5 bases at J; junction bases unmatched: 15. Germline V gives CDR1 SNHLY, CDR2 FYNNEI. This chain's CDR3 is CASSGGIGQGGETQYF. CDR3 nucleotide sequence: TGTGCCAGCAGCGGGGGGATAGGGCAGGGCGGGGAGACCCAGTACTTC. The full variable domain, completed using reference TRBV2 and TRBJ2-5, is EPEVTQTPSHQVTQMGQEVILRCVPISNHLYFYWYRQILGQKVEFLVSFYNNEISEKSEIFDDQFSVERPDGSNFTLKIRSTKLEDSAMYFCASSGGIGQGGETQYFGPGTRLLVL.